This TCR beta chain stems from a study of regulatory T cells in long-lasting Graves disease. As for the study in general: Recently diagnosed Graves' patients had received antithyroid drugs for under 3 months. Study-wide results and limits: Limited samples may have lowered accuracy.

Time point noted: newly diagnosed GD, antithyroid drugs for less than 3 months. PBMC RNA was the source of the TCR library. Looked up from germline, CDR1 is SEHNR and CDR2 is FQNEAQ (reference sequence). This CDR3 spans 19 amino acids. The trim removed 1 base at V and 0 bases at J, leaving 11 bases unmatched. Building the TCR beta libraries relied on iRepertoire HTBI primers, and CDR3 regions underwent Arm-PCR. Each CDR3 protein is one row after TCRdb ran MiXCR on the multiplex PCR reads. The sample consists of 420,000 or so distinct CDR3 sequences, about 17% of them appearing once. Regarding this clonotype: Its specificity is unknown.

The same sample was also used in a study of T cells in Graves' hyperthyroidism and ophthalmopathy. As reported in that work: When the TCR CDR3 underwent first-round RT-PCR, the HTBI primer set was used. Most thyroid clonotypes with frequency above 0.001 were detected in blood.

The gene calls are TRBV7-9 and TRBJ1-5; TRBD1 matches at 8 bases. Source: peripheral blood mononuclear cells (PBMCs), taken at new diagnosis, from a patient treated with antithyroid drugs. This TCR was recovered from a young woman with Graves disease. CDR3 loop: CASSLGPGTGLLSNQPQHF. The CDR3 nucleotides are TGTGCCAGCAGCTTAGGTCCCGGGACAGGACTCCTTAGCAATCAGCCCCAGCATTTT.